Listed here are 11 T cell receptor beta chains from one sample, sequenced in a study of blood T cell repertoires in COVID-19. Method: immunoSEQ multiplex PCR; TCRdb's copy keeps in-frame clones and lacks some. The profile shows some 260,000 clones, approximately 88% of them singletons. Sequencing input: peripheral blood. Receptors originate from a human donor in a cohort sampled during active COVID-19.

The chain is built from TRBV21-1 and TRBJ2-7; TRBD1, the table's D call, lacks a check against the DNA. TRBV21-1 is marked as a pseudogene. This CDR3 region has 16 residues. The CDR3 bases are TGTGCCAGCAGGGCTCCTACAGGTGGGCCTTGGGCCGAGCAGTACTTC. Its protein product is CASRAPTGGPWAEQYF.

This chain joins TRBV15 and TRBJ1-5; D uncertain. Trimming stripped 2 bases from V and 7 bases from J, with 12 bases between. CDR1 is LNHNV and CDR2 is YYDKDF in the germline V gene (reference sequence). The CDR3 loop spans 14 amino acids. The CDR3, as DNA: TGTGCCACCAGCAGACAACTTGGTCGACAGCCCCAGCATTTT. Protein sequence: CATSRQLGRQPQHF.

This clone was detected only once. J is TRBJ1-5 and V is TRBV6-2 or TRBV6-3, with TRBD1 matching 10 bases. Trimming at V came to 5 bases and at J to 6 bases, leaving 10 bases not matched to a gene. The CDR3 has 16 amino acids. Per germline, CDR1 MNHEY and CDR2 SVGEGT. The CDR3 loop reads CASSRTGGSSFQPQHF. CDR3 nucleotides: TGTGCCAGCAGTAGGACAGGGGGGTCATCGTTTCAGCCCCAGCATTTT.

CDR3 loop: CASSSIRGTYRPNEQFF. Written as DNA, the CDR3 is TGTGCCAGCAGCTCCATCAGGGGGACCTACCGCCCCAATGAGCAGTTCTTC. V gene TRBV11-2 combines with J gene TRBJ2-1, with 7 bases identical to TRBD1. The CDR3 extends over 17 amino acids. V lost 4 bases and J lost 6; bases outside the gene matches: 15. Looked up from germline, CDR1 is SGHAT and CDR2 is FQNNGV.

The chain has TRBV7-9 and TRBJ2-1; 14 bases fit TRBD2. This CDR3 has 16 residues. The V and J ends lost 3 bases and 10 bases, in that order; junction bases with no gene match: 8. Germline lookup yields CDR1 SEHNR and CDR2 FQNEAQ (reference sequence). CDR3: CASSFTGTSGGNEQFF. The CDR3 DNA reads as TGTGCCAGCAGCTTCACCGGGACTAGCGGGGGTAACGAGCAGTTCTTC. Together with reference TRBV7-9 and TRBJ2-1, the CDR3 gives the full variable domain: DTGVSQNPRHKITKRGQNVTFRCDPISEHNRLYWYRQTLGQGPEFLTYFQNEAQLEKSRLLSDRFSAERPKGSFSTLEIQRTEQGDSAMYLCASSFTGTSGGNEQFFGPGTRLTVL.

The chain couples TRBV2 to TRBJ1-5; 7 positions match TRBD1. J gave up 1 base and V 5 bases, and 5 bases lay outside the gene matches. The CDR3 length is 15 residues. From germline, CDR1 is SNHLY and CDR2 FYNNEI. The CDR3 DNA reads TGTGCCAGCAGTCTAGACAGGGCGAGCAATCAGCCCCAGCATTTT. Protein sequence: CASSLDRASNQPQHF.

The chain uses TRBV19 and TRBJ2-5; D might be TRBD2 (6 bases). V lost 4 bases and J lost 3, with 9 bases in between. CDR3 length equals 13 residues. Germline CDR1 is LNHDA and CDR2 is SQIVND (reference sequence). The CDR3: CASSSGGEETQYF. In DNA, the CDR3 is TGTGCCAGTAGTAGTGGAGGGGAAGAGACCCAGTACTTC.

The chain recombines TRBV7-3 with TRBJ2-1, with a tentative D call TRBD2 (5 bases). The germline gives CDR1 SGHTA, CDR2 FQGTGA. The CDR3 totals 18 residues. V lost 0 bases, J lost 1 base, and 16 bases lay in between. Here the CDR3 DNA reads TGTGCCAGCAGCTTAACGACGGGGAGCGTAAGATCCTACAATGAGCAGTTCTTC. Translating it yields CASSLTTGSVRSYNEQFF.

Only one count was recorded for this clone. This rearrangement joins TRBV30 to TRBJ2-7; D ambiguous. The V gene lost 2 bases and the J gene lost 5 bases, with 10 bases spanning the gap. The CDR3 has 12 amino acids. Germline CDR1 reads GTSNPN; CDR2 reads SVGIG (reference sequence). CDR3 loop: CAWSRVLHEQYF. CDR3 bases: TGTGCCTGGAGTCGGGTTCTCCACGAGCAGTACTTC.

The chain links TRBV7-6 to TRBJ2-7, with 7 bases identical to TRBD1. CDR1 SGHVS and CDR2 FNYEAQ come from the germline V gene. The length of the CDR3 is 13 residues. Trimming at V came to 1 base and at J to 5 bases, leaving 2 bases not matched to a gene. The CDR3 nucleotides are TGTGCCAGCAGCTTAGGGACAGGCGACGAGCAGTACTTC. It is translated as CASSLGTGDEQYF.

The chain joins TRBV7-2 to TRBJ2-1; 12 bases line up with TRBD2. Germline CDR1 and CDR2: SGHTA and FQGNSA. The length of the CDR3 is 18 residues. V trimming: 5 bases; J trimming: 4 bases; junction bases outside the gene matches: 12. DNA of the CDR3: TGTGCCAGCAGCATGGGGGGGGCCGGACTAGCGGGATACAATGAGCAGTTCTTC. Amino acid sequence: CASSMGGAGLAGYNEQFF. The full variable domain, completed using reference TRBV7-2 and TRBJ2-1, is GAGVSQSPSNKVTEKGKDVELRCDPISGHTALYWYRQSLGQGLEFLIYFQGNSAPDKSGLPSDRFSAERTGGSVSTLTIQRTQQEDSAVYLCASSMGGAGLAGYNEQFFGPGTRLTVL.